This TCR beta chain was recorded in a study of blood T cell repertoires in COVID-19. Study overall: Acute and convalescent COVID-19 specimens originated in the United States, Italy and Spain. PBMCs, B-cell-depleted T cells, or T cells were the source of the cDNA or gDNA that made up the material.

The length of the CDR3 is 16 residues. Germline V gene lookup returns CDR1 SGHDN and CDR2 FVKESK. V gave up 1 base and J gave up 0 bases, with 11 bases separating them. Per the authors' pipeline: Reference gene primer amplification gave nucleated cell count estimates. The assay was immunoSEQ multiplex PCR, and TCRdb's table has in-frame clones only and misses some. Clone size and V and J calls were adopted from that table, with D and trimming inferred from the DNA. The repertoire consists of 200,000 to 250,000 clones, with less than 90% occurring once and the leading ten covering 15% to 20%. Sample: peripheral blood. The chain combines TRBV14 with TRBJ2-3; TRBD1 is a possible D gene (6 bases). This receptor was taken from a woman aged 80 or older with active or convalescent COVID-19. The CDR3 sequence: CASSQVGGGSTDTQYF. DNA of the CDR3: TGTGCCAGCAGCCAAGTTGGGGGCGGAAGCACAGATACGCAGTATTTT.